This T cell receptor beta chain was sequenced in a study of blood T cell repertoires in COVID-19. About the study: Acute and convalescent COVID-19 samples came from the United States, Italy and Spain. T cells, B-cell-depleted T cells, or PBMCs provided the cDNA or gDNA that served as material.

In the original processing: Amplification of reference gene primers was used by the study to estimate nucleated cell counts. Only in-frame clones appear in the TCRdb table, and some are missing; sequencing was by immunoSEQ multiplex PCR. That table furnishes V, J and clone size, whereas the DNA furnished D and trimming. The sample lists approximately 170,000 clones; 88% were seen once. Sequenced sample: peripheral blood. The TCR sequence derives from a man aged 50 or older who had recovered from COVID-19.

The CDR3, as DNA: TGTGCCAGCGGAGGACAGGTACACACTGAAGCTTTCTTT. Its translation is CASGGQVHTEAFF. V gene TRBV28 combines with J gene TRBJ1-1, with TRBD1 matching over 7 bases. V trimming: 8 bases; J trimming: 3 bases; junction bases outside the gene matches: 6. The CDR3 length is 13 residues. Germline CDR1 reads MDHEN; CDR2 reads SYDVKM.